Below are 24 T cell receptor beta chains sequenced from a single sample in a study of T cells after somatic rescue of genetic block. Some clones are missing from TCRdb's copy, which holds only in-frame ones; the method was immunoSEQ multiplex PCR. This table has about 88,000 clones, approximately 90% appearing once. Source material: peripheral blood mononuclear cells (PBMCs). The origin of the receptors is a woman aged 18-29 years.

The rearrangement links TRBV6-5 to TRBJ1-2; no reliable D call. The germline V and J ends were trimmed by 5 bases and 3 bases, with 13 bases remaining between them. The CDR3 extends over 14 amino acids. Looked up from germline, CDR1 is MNHEY and CDR2 is SVGAGI. The CDR3 nucleotides are TGTGCCAGCAGTCCAGACGCGGAATACTATGGCTACACCTTC. Protein: CASSPDAEYYGYTF.

The gene calls are TRBV28 and TRBJ1-1; D is uncertain. The germline gives CDR1 MDHEN, CDR2 SYDVKM. The V gene lost 7 bases and the J gene lost 1 base, with 4 bases spanning the gap. This CDR3 comprises 11 residues. The CDR3 here is CASKSNTEAFF. In DNA form, the CDR3 reads TGTGCCAGCAAGTCGAACACTGAAGCTTTCTTT.

The CDR3 DNA reads TGTGCCTGGAGTCCACTCGGACAGGGGGCTAATGAGCAGTTCTTC. Encoded protein: CAWSPLGQGANEQFF. The V and J genes are TRBV30 and TRBJ2-1; 11 bases agree with TRBD1. The CDR3 is 15 residues long. The V gene's germline CDR1 is GTSNPN and CDR2 SVGIG (reference sequence). The J segment lost 7 bases and the V segment lost 2 bases, leaving 7 bases of the junction unmatched. Full variable domain (missing parts from reference TRBV30 and TRBJ2-1): SQTIHQWPATLVQPVGSPLSLECTVEGTSNPNLYWYRQAAGRGLQLLFYSVGIGQISSEVPQNLSASRPQDRQFILSSKKLLLSDSGFYLCAWSPLGQGANEQFFGPGTRLTVL.

This CDR3 reads CASSPGMTGVWPNNEQFF. CDR3 nucleotides: TGTGCCAGCAGCCCAGGGATGACCGGAGTTTGGCCGAACAATGAGCAGTTCTTC. The chain combines TRBV28 with TRBJ2-1; TRBD1 is a possible D gene (5 bases). Trimming cost V 6 bases and J 5 bases, with 26 bases left between them. The CDR3 totals 18 residues. Germline V CDR1 and CDR2: MDHEN, SYDVKM.

The chain links TRBV5-6 to TRBJ2-2; D possibly uses TRBD1 or TRBD2 (5 bases each). This CDR3 spans 16 amino acids. The V end was cut by 4 bases, the J end by 4 bases, with 17 bases between. Germline-derived CDR1 and CDR2 are SGHDT and YYEEEE. In DNA, the CDR3 is TGTGCCAGCAGCCAAGGCGTGAGGGGCTCCACCGGGGAGCTGTTTTTT. Translated, it gives CASSQGVRGSTGELFF.

V is TRBV6-1 and J is TRBJ2-5, with D tentatively TRBD1 or TRBD2 (6 bases each). Germline CDR1 and CDR2: MNHNS and SASEGT. CDR3 length equals 15 residues. Trimming left V 5 bases short and J 5 bases short, with 18 bases between. CDR3 residues: CASSTQGGPGETQYF. In DNA form, the CDR3 reads TGTGCCAGCAGTACCCAAGGGGGGCCGGGGGAGACCCAGTACTTC.

This clone occurred many times. This chain uses TRBV7-9 with TRBJ2-3; 7 nucleotides agree with TRBD1. Trimming took 0 bases from V and 4 from J; bases not matched to a gene: 4. CDR3 length: 15 amino acids. Looked up from germline, CDR1 is SEHNR and CDR2 is FQNEAQ (reference sequence). The DNA for the CDR3 is TGTGCCAGCAGCTTAGCTGCTCAGGGGGCAGATACGCAGTATTTT. Translating it yields CASSLAAQGADTQYF.

The chain uses TRBV27 and TRBJ2-7, with D perhaps TRBD1 (7 bases). Germline CDR1 MNHEY, CDR2 SMNVEV (reference sequence). V lost 0 bases and J lost 6, with 15 bases in between. This CDR3 region has 15 residues. The CDR3 is CASSLSLEGAGEQYF. In DNA form, the CDR3 reads TGTGCCAGCAGTTTATCGTTGGAGGGGGCGGGCGAGCAGTACTTC.

The rearrangement uses TRBV11-2 and TRBJ2-7; D uncertain. Trimming took off 2 bases at V and 7 bases at J, with 9 bases between the two ends. CDR3 length equals 12 residues. The V gene's germline CDR1 is SGHAT and CDR2 FQNNGV. In nucleotides, the CDR3 is TGTGCCAGCAGCTTAAGGGCTAGAGAGCAGTACTTC. Its protein product is CASSLRAREQYF.

This sequence joins TRBV25-1 and TRBJ1-4, with D perhaps matching TRBD1 (5 bases). V shed 8 bases and J shed 7 bases, with 20 bases lying between them. CDR3 length equals 15 residues. Per the germline V gene, CDR1 is MGHDK and CDR2 is SYGVNS. CDR3 region: CASAAHPGRGEKLFF. As DNA, the CDR3 is TGTGCCAGCGCTGCTCACCCAGGGAGAGGTGAAAAACTGTTTTTT.

The chain is built from TRBV9 and TRBJ2-5; D ambiguous. The V gene lost 3 bases and the J gene lost 3 bases, with 18 bases spanning the gap. Looked up from germline, CDR1 is SGDLS and CDR2 is YYNGEE. CDR3 length equals 16 residues. CDR3 DNA: TGTGCCAGCAGCGCCGCTAGTTACGGGCCTAAAGAGACCCAGTACTTC. Translation gives CASSAASYGPKETQYF.

This clone turned up a few times. The chain combines TRBV25-1 with TRBJ2-3; 10 bases are shared with TRBD2. Per germline, CDR1 MGHDK and CDR2 SYGVNS. Unmatched junction bases numbered 1, after V lost 2 bases and J lost 2 bases. There are 15 residues in the CDR3. The CDR3 sequence is CASSELAGDTDTQYF. CDR3 in DNA: TGTGCCAGCAGTGAACTAGCGGGAGACACAGATACGCAGTATTTT. The full variable domain, its missing parts supplied by reference TRBV25-1 and TRBJ2-3, is EADIYQTPRYLVIGTGKKITLECSQTMGHDKMYWYQQDPGMELHLIHYSYGVNSTEKGDLSSESTVSRIRTEHFPLTLESARPSHTSQYLCASSELAGDTDTQYFGPGTRLTVL.

This chain uses TRBV29-1 with TRBJ2-1; D is unresolved. Deletions cut 7 bases from V and 6 bases from J, with 4 bases between. This CDR3 is 9 amino acids long. Germline CDR1 SQVTM, CDR2 ANQGSEA. As DNA, the CDR3 is TGCAGCGGGGGCAATGAGCAGTTCTTC. It is translated as CSGGNEQFF.

The V and J genes are TRBV6-6 and TRBJ1-5, with TRBD1 as a possible D gene (6 bases). Germline V gene sequence: CDR1 MNHNY, CDR2 SVGAGI (reference sequence). Trimming cost V 6 bases and J 9 bases, with 18 bases left between them. The CDR3 is 14 residues long. Here the CDR3 reads CASSFTGLKAPQHF. As DNA, the CDR3 is TGTGCCAGCAGCTTTACAGGGTTAAAGGCGCCCCAGCATTTT.

The chain uses TRBV5-6 and TRBJ2-7; 7 bases are a match to TRBD1. Germline assignment: CDR1 SGHDT and CDR2 YYEEEE. The CDR3 is made up of 15 amino acids. V trimming: 0 bases; J trimming: 3 bases; junction bases outside the gene matches: 6. The CDR3 reads CASSLGDRENYEQYF. The CDR3, as DNA: TGTGCCAGCAGCTTGGGTGACAGGGAGAACTACGAGCAGTACTTC.

The genes are TRBV28 and TRBJ2-7; D possibly corresponds to TRBD2 (5 bases). This CDR3 has 17 residues. V gave up 6 bases and J gave up 6 bases, with 27 bases separating them. Germline V gene lookup returns CDR1 MDHEN and CDR2 SYDVKM. The CDR3, as DNA: TGTGCCAGCAGCACCTACAAGGGAGCCCGAGCGGTCTGCGAGCAGTACTTC. It is translated as CASSTYKGARAVCEQYF. The full variable domain, its missing parts supplied by reference TRBV28 and TRBJ2-7, is DVKVTQSSRYLVKRTGEKVFLECVQDMDHENMFWYRQDPGLGLRLIYFSYDVKMKEKGDIPEGYSVSREKKERFSLILESASTNQTSMYLCASSTYKGARAVCEQYFGPGTRLTVT.

The V call is TRBV14, the J call TRBJ2-2; no definite D call. CDR1 is SGHDN, CDR2 FVKESK, per germline. The length of the CDR3 is 11 residues. Trimming removed 3 bases at V and 7 bases at J, with 3 bases between. As DNA, the CDR3 is TGTGCCAGCAGCCACGTCGGGGAGCTGTTTTTT. Translating it yields CASSHVGELFF.

This clone was counted many times. This chain links TRBV30 with TRBJ1-5; D is ambiguous. The CDR3 has 14 residues. V was cut by 1 base and J by 7 bases, with 14 bases left in between. Germline V gene lookup returns CDR1 GTSNPN and CDR2 SVGIG (reference sequence). CDR3 sequence (DNA): TGTGCCTGGAGTGGCGGGTTAGTCAGGCAGCCCCAGCATTTT. Translated, it gives CAWSGGLVRQPQHF.

The J gene is TRBJ1-5, the V gene TRBV7-2, with 8 bases that match TRBD1. The germline gives CDR1 SGHTA, CDR2 FQGNSA. The CDR3 is 15 residues long. V shed 5 bases and J 4 bases; nucleotides not matched to a gene: 7. The CDR3 coding sequence is TGTGCCAGCAGCAATCGGACAGGGAGAAATCAGCCCCAGCATTTT. Amino acid sequence: CASSNRTGRNQPQHF.

The chain joins TRBV6-1 to TRBJ1-5; 8 bases align to TRBD1. The J segment lost 4 bases and the V segment lost 8 bases, leaving 7 bases of the junction unmatched. The CDR3 runs to 14 residues. CDR1 MNHNS and CDR2 SASEGT come from the germline V gene. CDR3 in amino acids: CASSRDRLNQPQHF. In DNA form, the CDR3 reads TGTGCCAGCTCCCGGGACAGGTTGAATCAGCCCCAGCATTTT.

This clone was seen only a few times. The V gene is TRBV11-2, the J gene TRBJ1-5; D is ambiguous. The CDR3 is 13 amino acids. Germline CDR1 reads SGHAT; CDR2 reads FQNNGV. Trimming pared 6 bases from V and 0 bases from J, leaving 6 bases between. The CDR3 nucleotides are TGTGCCAGCAGAAAGACTAGCAATCAGCCCCAGCATTTT. It is translated as CASRKTSNQPQHF.

The genes are TRBV5-6 and TRBJ1-5, with D unclear. The CDR3 totals 14 residues. The V end lost 0 bases, the J end lost 3 bases, and 7 bases lay between the germline ends. CDR1 and CDR2 (germline): SGHDT, YYEEEE. CDR3 sequence: CASSLAGTNQPQHF. The CDR3 DNA follows: TGTGCCAGCAGCTTGGCGGGAACCAATCAGCCCCAGCATTTT.

V usage is TRBV7-9 and J usage is TRBJ1-5; D gene ambiguous. V lost 2 bases and J lost 5, with 10 bases in between. CDR3 size: 14 residues. Per germline, CDR1 SEHNR and CDR2 FQNEAQ (reference sequence). The CDR3 here is CASSLSREDQPQHF. As DNA, the CDR3 is TGTGCCAGCAGCTTAAGTCGGGAGGATCAGCCCCAGCATTTT.

This clone was seen only a few times. The chain is built from TRBV6-1 and TRBJ2-2, with D tentatively TRBD2 (5 bases). CDR3 length equals 13 residues. Trimming cost V 1 base and J 10 bases, with 10 bases left between them. The germline V gene encodes CDR1 MNHNS and CDR2 SASEGT. The CDR3 spells CASSEEEREELFF. The CDR3 DNA reads as TGTGCCAGCAGTGAAGAAGAGAGGGAGGAGCTGTTTTTT.